The 10 T cell receptor beta chains below were found in one sample sequenced in a study of cytotoxic CD8 clonotypes in ibrutinib-treated CLL. Some clones are missing from TCRdb's copy, which holds only in-frame ones; the method was immunoSEQ multiplex PCR. Here the sample spans 130,000 or so clones, less than 90% being singletons. Sample: PBMCs, taken after 24 months of ibrutinib treatment. Receptors originate from a human donor with chronic lymphocytic leukemia.

The chain is built from TRBV27 and TRBJ2-2, with a tentative D call TRBD1 (6 bases). The germline V gene encodes CDR1 MNHEY and CDR2 SMNVEV (reference sequence). Deletions cut 7 bases from V and 6 bases from J, with 15 bases between. The CDR3 has 14 residues. CDR3 residues: CASKTQGPAGELFF. The CDR3 DNA reads as TGTGCCAGCAAAACACAGGGACCTGCCGGGGAGCTGTTTTTT.

The gene calls are TRBV5-5 and TRBJ1-1, with D unresolved. In germline, CDR1 is SGHKS, CDR2 YYEKEE (reference sequence). V was clipped by 4 bases and J by 4 bases, with 14 bases between them. CDR3 size: 14 residues. CDR3 loop: CASSPTLIGTEAFF. In nucleotides, the CDR3 is TGTGCCAGCAGCCCGACCCTGATTGGCACTGAAGCTTTCTTT.

The chain carries TRBV29-1 and TRBJ1-2; the match to TRBD1 covers 8 bases. The length of the CDR3 is 13 residues. CDR1 and CDR2 (germline): SQVTM, ANQGSEA. V lost 4 bases, J lost 8 bases, and 9 bases stayed unmatched. The CDR3, as DNA: TGCAGCGTTGTACTTGCAGGGGGCCTAGGCTACACCTTC. It yields the protein CSVVLAGGLGYTF.

This chain joins TRBV11-2 and TRBJ1-4; D might be TRBD1 (6 bases). This CDR3 region has 15 residues. V lost 3 bases and J 4 bases, leaving 12 bases between the germline ends. Germline V gene data show CDR1 as SGHAT and CDR2 as FQNNGV. The CDR3 spells CASSLMGALNEKLFF. The DNA for the CDR3 is TGTGCCAGCAGCTTGATGGGGGCCCTTAATGAAAAACTGTTTTTT.

V usage is TRBV6-6 and J usage is TRBJ1-3; D is unclear. Per germline, CDR1 MNHNY and CDR2 SVGAGI (reference sequence). Trimming shortened V by 5 bases and J by 0 bases, and 11 bases separated the two germline ends. The CDR3 sequence is 15 residues long. The CDR3 nucleotides read TGTGCCAGCAGTGCCATTGGCCACTCTGGAAACACCATATATTTT. It translates to CASSAIGHSGNTIYF.

The chain couples TRBV18 to TRBJ2-5, with unresolved D. Between the trimmed V and J ends, which lost 6 bases and 5 bases, there was a span of 22 bases. Germline CDR1 KGHSH, CDR2 LQKENI. This CDR3 is built from 16 residues. CDR3: CASSSLRGGILETQYF. Written as DNA, the CDR3 is TGTGCCAGCTCCAGTCTTCGTGGTGGAATCTTGGAGACCCAGTACTTC. The variable domain in full, completed from reference TRBV18 and TRBJ2-5, reads NAGVMQNPRHLVRRRGQEARLRCSPMKGHSHVYWYRQLPEEGLKFMVYLQKENIIDESGMPKERFSAEFPKEGPSILRIQQVVRGDSAAYFCASSSLRGGILETQYFGPGTRLLVL.

This chain connects TRBV6-6 to TRBJ1-4; 9 bases are shared with TRBD1. Unmatched junction bases numbered 8, after V lost 7 bases and J lost 8 bases. Germline CDR1 reads MNHNY; CDR2 reads SVGAGI (reference sequence). The CDR3 has 14 amino acids. Written as DNA, the CDR3 is TGTGCCAGCACCCGGAGGGACAGGGACGAAAAACTGTTTTTT. This encodes CASTRRDRDEKLFF.

The rearrangement uses TRBV7-2 and TRBJ2-4; D may be TRBD2 (7 bases). The CDR3 is 14 amino acids. The ends were cut back, 1 base at V and 11 bases at J, with 15 bases in the middle. Germline V gene lookup returns CDR1 SGHTA and CDR2 FQGNSA. This CDR3 is CASSLGAGGPVQYF. The CDR3 coding sequence is TGTGCCAGCAGCTTAGGGGCCGGGGGGCCGGTTCAGTACTTC.

This CDR3 is CASSLVLNEQFF. CDR3 sequence (DNA): TGTGCCAGCAGCCTTGTCCTAAATGAGCAGTTCTTC. The chain recombines TRBV7-3 with TRBJ2-1; no definite D call. Germline CDR1 reads SGHTA; CDR2 reads FQGTGA. V lost 5 bases and J 7 bases, leaving 9 bases between the germline ends. The CDR3 is 12 amino acids.

This clone was found once. The genes are TRBV29-1 and TRBJ2-5, with a possible D match to TRBD2 (7 bases). The germline CDR1 and CDR2 sequences are SQVTM and ANQGSEA. The V and J ends lost 6 bases and 5 bases respectively, with 16 bases between them. The CDR3 totals 13 residues. CDR3 in DNA: TGCAGCGTCCCGCTGGGGGGGCAGGAGACCCAGTACTTC. It yields the protein CSVPLGGQETQYF.